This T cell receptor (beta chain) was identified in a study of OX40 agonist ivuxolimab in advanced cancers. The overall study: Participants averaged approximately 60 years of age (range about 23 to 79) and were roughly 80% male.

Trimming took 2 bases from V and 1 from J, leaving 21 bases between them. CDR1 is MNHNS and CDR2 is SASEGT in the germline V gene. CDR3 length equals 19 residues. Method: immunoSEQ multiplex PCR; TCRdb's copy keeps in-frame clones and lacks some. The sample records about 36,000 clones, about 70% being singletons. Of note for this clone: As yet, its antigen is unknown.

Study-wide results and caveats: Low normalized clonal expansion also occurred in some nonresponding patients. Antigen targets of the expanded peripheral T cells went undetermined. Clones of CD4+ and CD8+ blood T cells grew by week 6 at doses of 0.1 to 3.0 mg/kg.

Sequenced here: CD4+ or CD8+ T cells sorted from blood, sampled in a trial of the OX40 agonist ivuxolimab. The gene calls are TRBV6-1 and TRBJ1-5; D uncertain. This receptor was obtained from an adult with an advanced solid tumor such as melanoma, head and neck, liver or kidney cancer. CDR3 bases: TGTGCCAGCAGTGAATTCTTTTATTCAGGCCTCTTGAGCAATCAGCCCCAGCATTTT. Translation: CASSEFFYSGLLSNQPQHF.